This T cell receptor beta chain was recovered during a study of PD-1 blockade in classical Hodgkin lymphoma. Study-level points and caveats: Reports indicated that newly diagnosed patients had lower baseline TCR diversity than healthy donors did. Repertoires differed for reasons still undefined, possibly disease activity or prior therapy.

The protocol was immunoSEQ multiplex PCR, while the TCRdb copy is restricted to in-frame clones and leaves out a portion. The sample has over 15,000 clones; about 90% are singletons. Points on this clone: Its specificity is unknown.

V was clipped by 3 bases and J by 2 bases; unmatched bases: 8. The CDR3 is made up of 16 amino acids. Germline V gives CDR1 SEHNR, CDR2 FQNEAQ (reference sequence). Time point denoted: newly diagnosed, previously untreated cHL patient sample. Magnetic negative selection served to purify CD4+ T cells out of PBMCs that had been thawed. The clonotype was recovered from a human donor with classical Hodgkin lymphoma. Sequences were obtained from CD4+ T cells from blood. The chain uses TRBV7-9 and TRBJ2-3; 7 bases are shared with TRBD2. The CDR3 nucleotides read TGTGCCAGCAGCTTCAGGACTAGAGGATACACAGATACGCAGTATTTT. The encoded protein is CASSFRTRGYTDTQYF.